A selection of T cell receptor beta chains follows, all from one sample in a study of blood T cell repertoires in COVID-19. Measured with immunoSEQ multiplex PCR; TCRdb has only the in-frame clones, and not every one. Here the sample spans about 180,000 clones, under 85% being singletons. Sequencing was carried out using peripheral blood. The receptor set was obtained from a woman aged 70 to 79 with COVID-19, enrolled during active disease. Both conserved end residues are part of each CDR3. The D gene is left open where the match is weak. Clone size is stated in some rows and not others, as once, few, many or a class when expanded.

TRBD2	TRBV9	TRBJ2-2	.	19	CASSVDLGLAGASTGELFF	TGTGCCAGCAGCGTAGACCTGGGACTAGCGGGAGCTAGTACCGGGGAGCTGTTTTTT
.	TRBV7-2	TRBJ2-1	.	17	CASSSRGSAGTYNEQFF	TGTGCCAGCAGCTCTCGGGGGTCTGCCGGGACCTACAATGAGCAGTTCTTC
.	TRBV7-2	TRBJ2-5	few	14	CASSSPVQGKTQYF	TGTGCCAGCAGCTCGCCGGTCCAGGGAAAGACCCAGTACTTC
TRBD2	TRBV28	TRBJ2-5	.	14	CASNRRGGTETQYF	TGTGCCAGCAACCGGCGGGGGGGGACGGAGACCCAGTACTTC
.	TRBV28	TRBJ1-5	once	16	CASSSSKSGSNQPQHF	TGTGCCAGCAGCTCGTCGAAATCAGGGAGCAATCAGCCCCAGCATTTT
.	TRBV25-1	TRBJ1-3	.	12	CATSGARNTIYF	TGTGCCACCTCAGGGGCGCGAAACACCATATATTTT
TRBD2	TRBV7-6	TRBJ2-3	.	17	CASSPLGDGRAQNTQYF	TGTGCCAGCAGCCCCCTGGGTGACGGGAGGGCACAGAATACGCAGTATTTT
.	TRBV12-5	TRBJ2-3	.	13	CASGASGTDTQYF	TGTGCTAGTGGGGCTAGCGGCACAGATACGCAGTATTTT
.	TRBV5-1	TRBJ2-1	.	15	CASSLLAPDYNEQFF	TGCGCCAGCAGCTTACTAGCCCCGGACTACAATGAGCAGTTCTTC
.	TRBV6-5	TRBJ2-5	once	16	CASSYGGAERRETQYF	TGTGCCAGCAGTTACGGGGGGGCTGAGCGTCGAGAGACCCAGTACTTC
TRBD1	TRBV3-1/TRBV3-2	TRBJ1-2	.	15	CASSHYRGANRGYTF	TGTGCCAGCAGCCACTACAGGGGCGCCAATCGTGGCTACACCTTC
TRBD1	TRBV27	TRBJ2-2	.	19	CASSLSRTGRAASTGELFF	TGTGCCAGCAGTTTATCAAGGACAGGCCGAGCGGCTTCCACCGGGGAGCTGTTTTTT
.	TRBV4-2	TRBJ1-4	.	15	CASSQEERTNEKLFF	TGTGCCAGCAGCCAAGAGGAGAGGACTAATGAAAAACTGTTTTTT
.	TRBV29-1	TRBJ1-1	.	13	CSVGALLNTEAFF	TGCAGCGTTGGAGCCCTCTTGAACACTGAAGCTTTCTTT
.	TRBV19	TRBJ2-7	.	15	CASSIFPGGLGEQYF	TGTGCCAGTAGTATCTTCCCCGGGGGGCTTGGCGAGCAGTACTTC
TRBD1	TRBV4-1	TRBJ2-3	.	16	CASSQDAQGSTDTQYF	TGCGCCAGCAGCCAAGACGCACAGGGGAGCACAGATACGCAGTATTTT
.	TRBV19	TRBJ1-2	once	16	CASSSTGQGGRIGYTF	TGTGCCAGTAGTAGCACAGGGCAGGGTGGTCGAATAGGCTACACCTTC
TRBD1	TRBV6-4	TRBJ1-2	.	15	CASSPGQGGNYGYTF	TGTGCCAGCAGTCCAGGACAGGGAGGAAACTATGGCTACACCTTC
TRBD2	TRBV7-8	TRBJ2-5	.	16	CASSWGPRGGGETQYF	TGTGCCAGCAGCTGGGGACCCCGCGGGGGTGGGGAGACCCAGTACTTC
TRBD1	TRBV2	TRBJ1-1	few	13	CASRTGGRTEAFF	TGTGCCAGCAGGACAGGGGGCAGGACTGAAGCTTTCTTT
TRBD2	TRBV11-2	TRBJ2-2	once	17	CASSLTGRALQTGELFF	TGTGCCAGCAGCTTAACCGGGAGGGCCCTTCAAACCGGGGAGCTGTTTTTT
.	TRBV11-3	TRBJ2-1	few	14	CASSLAPVPNEQFF	TGTGCCAGCAGCTTAGCACCAGTACCCAATGAGCAGTTCTTC
TRBD2	TRBV27	TRBJ2-2	once	14	CASHYSGSPGELFF	TGTGCCAGTCACTATAGCGGGAGTCCCGGGGAGCTGTTTTTT
TRBD1	TRBV9	TRBJ2-2	.	13	CASTGGNTGELFF	TGTGCCAGTACAGGGGGCAACACCGGGGAGCTGTTTTTT
.	TRBV2	TRBJ1-5	.	17	CASRAQVQDYSNQPQHF	TGTGCCAGCAGGGCTCAAGTACAGGATTATAGCAATCAGCCCCAGCATTTT
TRBD1	TRBV7-9	TRBJ2-3	.	16	CASSLDGTGVTDTQYF	TGTGCCAGCAGCTTAGATGGGACAGGGGTCACAGATACGCAGTATTTT
.	TRBV7-8	TRBJ1-1	.	14	CASSLEGGAGKAFF	TGTGCCAGCAGCTTAGAGGGGGGGGCAGGGAAAGCTTTCTTT
TRBD2	TRBV5-1	TRBJ2-2	.	15	CASHTSGGATGELFF	TGCGCCAGTCATACTAGCGGAGGTGCTACCGGGGAGCTGTTTTTT
.	TRBV5-4	TRBJ2-6	.	16	CASSRAAGSGANVLTF	TGTGCCAGCAGCCGGGCCGCGGGCTCTGGGGCCAACGTCCTGACTTTC
TRBD2	TRBV28	TRBJ2-5	.	14	CASRDSGGRETQYF	TGTGCCAGCAGGGACAGTGGCGGGAGGGAGACCCAGTACTTC
.	TRBV7-9	TRBJ1-1	once	14	CASSPRGTSPEAFF	TGTGCCAGCAGCCCGCGGGGGACATCTCCTGAAGCTTTCTTT
TRBD2	TRBV15	TRBJ2-3	.	16	CATRLRLAGRTDTQYF	TGTGCCACCAGACTTCGACTAGCGGGACGCACAGATACGCAGTATTTT
TRBD2	TRBV5-1	TRBJ2-1	few	15	CASSVGRAGYNEQFF	TGCGCCAGCAGCGTCGGGAGGGCCGGTTACAATGAGCAGTTCTTC
TRBD1	TRBV2	TRBJ2-1	.	14	CASKTGQGGGEQFF	TGTGCCAGCAAGACGGGACAGGGCGGAGGTGAGCAGTTCTTC
TRBD1	TRBV24-1	TRBJ2-2	.	14	CATKGQGNTGELFF	TGTGCCACCAAAGGACAGGGGAACACCGGGGAGCTGTTTTTT
.	TRBV4-3	TRBJ1-2	.	14	CASSLAGLDHGYTF	TGCGCCAGCAGCTTGGCGGGACTTGACCATGGCTACACCTTC
TRBD1	TRBV28	TRBJ2-1	.	12	CASNSGGNEQFF	TGTGCCAGCAACTCAGGGGGCAATGAGCAGTTCTTC
.	TRBV7-9	TRBJ1-4	.	15	CASSRAQGSNEKLFF	TGTGCCAGCTCTAGGGCGCAGGGTTCTAATGAAAAACTGTTTTTT
TRBD1	TRBV30	TRBJ1-5	few	15	CAWRKTGRGNQPQHF	TGTGCCTGGAGAAAGACAGGGCGAGGCAATCAGCCCCAGCATTTT
TRBD1	TRBV10-3	TRBJ2-6	.	15	CAIRPGDSPSNVLTF	TGTGCCATCAGACCCGGGGACAGCCCGTCCAACGTCCTGACTTTC
TRBD2	TRBV4-1	TRBJ2-5	.	13	CASGLAGIETQYF	TGCGCCAGCGGACTAGCGGGAATAGAGACCCAGTACTTC
TRBD2	TRBV5-8	TRBJ2-7	once	14	CASSAGREGYEQYF	TGTGCCAGCAGCGCGGGGAGGGAGGGCTACGAGCAGTACTTC
.	TRBV9	TRBJ2-5	.	16	CASSSSISGRQETQYF	TGTGCCAGCAGCTCCTCGATTTCAGGAAGACAAGAGACCCAGTACTTC
TRBD1	TRBV6-2/TRBV6-3	TRBJ1-1	.	13	CASSYSGQGRAFF	TGTGCCAGCAGTTACTCTGGACAGGGACGAGCTTTCTTT
.	TRBV27	TRBJ1-5	.	14	CASSELGFNQPQHF	TGTGCCAGCAGTGAGCTAGGATTCAATCAGCCCCAGCATTTT
.	TRBV7-9	TRBJ1-2	.	14	CASSLMTTQTFYTF	TGTGCCAGCAGCTTAATGACGACCCAGACTTTTTACACCTTC
TRBD2	TRBV5-1	TRBJ2-1	.	15	CASSLGDGRYNEQFF	TGCGCCAGCAGCTTGGGGGACGGGAGGTACAATGAGCAGTTCTTC
.	TRBV7-3	TRBJ2-3	.	14	CASSLTLYSDTQYF	TGTGCCAGCAGCTTAACATTATATTCAGATACGCAGTATTTT
.	TRBV6-6	TRBJ1-4	once	14	CASKKEQGFEKLFF	TGTGCCAGCAAAAAGGAGCAGGGGTTTGAAAAACTGTTTTTT
.	TRBV7-6	TRBJ1-1	once	14	CASSPAGMNTEAFF	TGTGCCAGCAGCCCAGCAGGGATGAACACTGAAGCTTTCTTT
TRBD2	TRBV5-4	TRBJ2-3	.	15	CASSFAGAGSDTQYF	TGTGCCAGCAGCTTTGCGGGAGCGGGCTCAGATACGCAGTATTTT
.	TRBV5-1	TRBJ2-1	once	14	CASSLEGPSGEQFF	TGCGCCAGCAGCTTGGAAGGCCCTTCGGGTGAGCAGTTCTTC
.	TRBV6-2/TRBV6-3	TRBJ2-3	.	14	CASSYSGAPERPYF	TGTGCCAGCAGTTACTCGGGAGCGCCGGAGCGACCGTATTTT